A single sample gave rise to the 5 T cell receptor beta chains below, sequenced in a study of OX40 agonist ivuxolimab in advanced cancers. TCRdb's copy holds only in-frame clones and misses some; the assay was immunoSEQ multiplex PCR. This table holds roughly 70,000 clones, 65% to 90% found once. Source: CD4+ or CD8+ T cells sorted from blood, taken in a trial of the OX40 agonist ivuxolimab. These receptors were taken from an adult with an advanced solid tumor such as melanoma, head and neck, liver or kidney cancer.

V gene TRBV7-6 combines with J gene TRBJ1-6; D remains unclear. Trimming shortened V by 5 bases and J by 8 bases, and 25 bases separated the two germline ends. The germline CDR1 and CDR2 sequences are SGHVS and FNYEAQ. This CDR3 region has 18 residues. The CDR3 sequence is CASSPRRPNEGWDSPLHF. The DNA of the CDR3 is TGTGCCAGCAGCCCCCGAAGGCCGAACGAAGGATGGGATTCACCCCTCCACTTT.

The chain recombines TRBV28 with TRBJ2-2; TRBD1 is a possible D gene (6 bases). V dropped 5 bases and J dropped 7 bases, with 14 bases sitting between them. The length of the CDR3 is 14 residues. The germline gives CDR1 MDHEN, CDR2 SYDVKM. CDR3: CASSTMRGIGELFF. The CDR3 DNA sequence: TGTGCCAGCAGTACGATGAGGGGGATCGGGGAGCTGTTTTTT.

The CDR3: CASSRTGNYGYTF. The DNA of the CDR3 is TGTGCCAGCAGTAGGACAGGGAACTATGGCTACACCTTC. The V and J genes are TRBV6-6 and TRBJ1-2; the match to TRBD1 covers 8 bases. The J segment lost 2 bases and the V segment lost 5 bases, leaving 1 base of the junction unmatched. The CDR3 sequence is 13 residues long. Germline V lookup: CDR1 MNHNY, CDR2 SVGAGI (reference sequence).

This clone occurred a few times. The chain combines TRBV6-6 with TRBJ1-3, with unresolved D. Trimming took 7 bases from V and 0 from J, leaving 10 bases between them. The CDR3 spans 14 residues. Germline lookup yields CDR1 MNHNY and CDR2 SVGAGI (reference sequence). The CDR3 is CASTDGLSGNTIYF. CDR3 in DNA: TGTGCCAGCACGGACGGACTCTCTGGAAACACCATATATTTT.

The chain has TRBV29-1 and TRBJ1-4; no definite D call. The CDR3 has 10 amino acids. Germline V CDR1 and CDR2: SQVTM, ANQGSEA. The V end was cut by 6 bases, the J end by 6 bases, with 5 bases between. The CDR3 DNA reads as TGCAGCGTCAGAGATGAAAAACTGTTTTTT. Translation: CSVRDEKLFF.